Below, 16 T cell receptor beta chains from the same sample are listed, as sequenced in a study of cytomegalovirus exposure and HLA in healthy donors. 13 Jbeta primers and 60 Vbeta primers were used for the PCR. Repertoires were generated with immunoSEQ multiplex PCR, while TCRdb's copy carries only in-frame clones and drops some. The sample holds about 120,000 clones, over 80% seen once. The sequencing sample was made of PBMCs. The source is a man in his forties or fifties in good health and CMV-seronegative.

This chain joins TRBV10-3 and TRBJ1-4; D is uncertain. V was cut by 5 bases and J by 4 bases, with 8 bases left in between. Per the germline V gene, CDR1 is ENHRY and CDR2 is SYGVKD. The CDR3 consists of 13 residues. The chain's CDR3 is CAISSGLNEKLFF. DNA for the CDR3: TGTGCCATCAGTTCTGGACTTAATGAAAAACTGTTTTTT.

The V call is TRBV30, the J call TRBJ1-1, with 7 bases identical to TRBD1. The length of the CDR3 is 13 residues. Losses at the gene ends were 5 bases for V and 0 bases for J; bases not matched to a gene: 3. The germline CDR1 and CDR2 sequences are GTSNPN and SVGIG (reference sequence). The CDR3 sequence is CAWGTAMNTEAFF. The CDR3 bases are TGTGCCTGGGGGACAGCAATGAACACTGAAGCTTTCTTT.

This clone was seen once. The V call is TRBV7-3, the J call TRBJ2-7; maybe TRBD1 (6 bases). This CDR3 is built from 15 residues. Germline CDR1 SGHTA, CDR2 FQGTGA. V was pared by 2 bases and J by 1 base, with 12 bases between. CDR3 nucleotides: TGTGCCAGCAGCTTATTCCAGGGGCCTTCCTACGAGCAGTACTTC. Protein: CASSLFQGPSYEQYF. The variable domain in full, completed from reference TRBV7-3 and TRBJ2-7, reads GAGVSQTPSNKVTEKGKYVELRCDPISGHTALYWYRQSLGQGPEFLIYFQGTGAADDSGLPNDRFFAVRPEGSVSTLKIQRTERGDSAVYLCASSLFQGPSYEQYFGPGTRLTVT.

The rearrangement links TRBV25-1 to TRBJ1-6, with D unresolved. The V gene lost 7 bases and the J gene lost 8 bases, with 9 bases spanning the gap. This CDR3 is 12 amino acids long. Germline values: CDR1 MGHDK, CDR2 SYGVNS. CDR3 loop: CASKGGDSPLHF. The CDR3 nucleotides are TGTGCCAGCAAGGGCGGGGATTCACCCCTCCACTTT.

The V and J genes are TRBV27 and TRBJ2-4; TRBD2 agrees at 8 bases. The CDR3 contains 16 residues. The germline gives CDR1 MNHEY, CDR2 SMNVEV (reference sequence). V lost 6 bases and J lost 8; bases outside the gene matches: 15. CDR3 loop: CASSFGPGAGGDIQYF. CDR3 nucleotides: TGTGCCAGCAGCTTTGGCCCCGGGGCGGGGGGCGACATTCAGTACTTC.

The V and J genes are TRBV19 and TRBJ1-5; D unclear. The CDR3 is 15 amino acids. Deletions cut 9 bases from V and 5 bases from J, with 20 bases between. Per germline, CDR1 LNHDA and CDR2 SQIVND (reference sequence). The CDR3 DNA sequence: TGTGCCAGCTCGGAATTGTGGGCAGCGGATCAGCCCCAGCATTTT. Translated, it gives CASSELWAADQPQHF.

The gene calls are TRBV5-1 and TRBJ2-5; TRBD2 agrees at 7 bases. Germline assignment: CDR1 SGHRS and CDR2 YFSETQ. V gave up 0 bases and J gave up 0 bases; unmatched junction bases: 2. The CDR3 spans 15 residues. CDR3 sequence reads: CASSLAGTNQETQYF. In nucleotides, the CDR3 is TGCGCCAGCAGCTTGGCCGGGACTAACCAAGAGACCCAGTACTTC.

The chain combines TRBV13 with TRBJ2-7; 10 nucleotides match TRBD2. CDR1 PRHDT and CDR2 FYEKMQ come from the germline V gene (reference sequence). The CDR3 is 15 amino acids. Trimming cost V 5 bases and J 6 bases; bases outside gene matches: 10. CDR3 residues: CASSILSGGAGEQYF. CDR3 DNA: TGTGCCAGCAGCATCCTCAGCGGGGGGGCGGGCGAGCAGTACTTC. The whole variable domain, remainder taken from reference TRBV13 and TRBJ2-7, is AAGVIQSPRHLIKEKRETATLKCYPIPRHDTVYWYQQGPGQDPQFLISFYEKMQSDKGSIPDRFSAQQFSDYHSELNMSSLELGDSALYFCASSILSGGAGEQYFGPGTRLTVT.

The V gene is TRBV2, the J gene TRBJ2-3; TRBD2 aligns across 13 bases. The CDR3 is 19 amino acids. Looked up from germline, CDR1 is SNHLY and CDR2 is FYNNEI. Trimming cost V 4 bases and J 3 bases; bases outside gene matches: 13. The CDR3 sequence: CASSVGIRGTSGTTDTQYF. CDR3 DNA: TGTGCCAGCAGTGTGGGGATCCGGGGGACTAGCGGGACAACAGATACGCAGTATTTT.

This sequence joins TRBV19 and TRBJ2-7; no reliable D call. V shed 3 bases and J shed 3 bases, with 9 bases lying between them. Germline V gene lookup returns CDR1 LNHDA and CDR2 SQIVND (reference sequence). CDR3 length: 13 residues. The CDR3 is CASSISRSYEQYF. As DNA, the CDR3 is TGTGCCAGTAGTATCTCGCGGAGCTACGAGCAGTACTTC.

The chain has TRBV4-3 and TRBJ2-1; D is perhaps TRBD1 (7 bases). V was pared by 1 base and J by 10 bases, with 14 bases between. Germline CDR1 reads LGHNA; CDR2 reads YSLEER. The CDR3 has 14 amino acids. In nucleotides, the CDR3 is TGCGCCAGCAGCCAAGCGGTCCAGGGGGGAGAGCAGTTCTTC. Amino acids: CASSQAVQGGEQFF.

The chain links TRBV5-1 to TRBJ2-4, with 14 bases that match TRBD2. CDR3 size: 17 residues. Trimming removed 4 bases from V and 4 bases from J; junction bases left unmatched: 7. The germline V gene has CDR1 SGHRS and CDR2 YFSETQ. The CDR3 loop is CASSPGLAGGLKNIQYF. The CDR3 bases are TGCGCCAGCAGCCCTGGACTAGCGGGGGGACTGAAAAACATTCAGTACTTC.

This clone was recorded a few times. The rearrangement links TRBV28 to TRBJ2-4, with 7 positions matching TRBD2. The length of the CDR3 is 14 residues. Trimming took 6 bases from V and 1 from J; bases not matched to a gene: 3. CDR1 and CDR2 from the germline V gene are MDHEN and SYDVKM. CDR3 sequence (DNA): TGTGCCAGCAGGGGAGGGCCCGCCAAAAACATTCAGTACTTC. As protein: CASRGGPAKNIQYF.

The chain uses TRBV28 and TRBJ2-3, with TRBD2 identical over 12 bases. Germline V gene data show CDR1 as MDHEN and CDR2 as SYDVKM. The V gene end was trimmed by 7 bases and the J gene end by 0 bases; junction bases not matched to a gene: 20. The CDR3 runs 21 residues. This CDR3 is CASKSNLGLAGGKRSTDTQYF. The CDR3 bases are TGTGCCAGCAAGTCAAATTTGGGGCTAGCGGGAGGGAAGAGGAGCACAGATACGCAGTATTTT.

The chain is built from TRBV11-2 and TRBJ1-2, with TRBD1 identical over 8 bases. V was pared by 5 bases and J by 6 bases, with 5 bases of the junction left unmatched. Germline-derived CDR1 and CDR2 are SGHAT and FQNNGV. The CDR3 length is 13 residues. The CDR3 DNA sequence: TGTGCCAGCAGCGCAGGGGGCACGAATGGCTACACCTTC. Protein sequence: CASSAGGTNGYTF.

This clone came up a few times. The chain carries TRBV5-1 and TRBJ1-5, with 9 bases that match TRBD1. The germline gives CDR1 SGHRS, CDR2 YFSETQ. V dropped 1 base and J dropped 4; count of bases not matched to a gene: 6. This CDR3 is built from 16 residues. The CDR3 region is CASSLTGTGPNQPQHF. The CDR3, as DNA: TGCGCCAGCAGCTTGACCGGGACAGGGCCGAATCAGCCCCAGCATTTT.